This T cell receptor beta chain was sequenced for a study of T cell repertoires in cytomegalovirus infection. MiXCR, applied by TCRdb to the reads, yields one record per CDR3 protein. Counted here are 75,000 to 95,000 distinct CDR3 sequences, around 49% occurring once; the ten biggest clones make up approximately 95%. Trimming removed 5 bases from V and 6 bases from J, with 17 bases in between. Germline assignment: CDR1 SEHNR and CDR2 FQNEAQ (reference sequence). This CDR3 region has 15 residues. Concerning this clonotype: Its antigen is currently unknown.

The gene calls are TRBV7-9 and TRBJ2-1; D call uncertain. This clonotype was obtained from a human donor in good health (CMV status not recorded). Some clones in this sample may be carry-over from other donors' samples. Here the sequenced sample was CD8+ T cells from cultured PBMCs, taken from culture after CMV antigen stimulation. CDR3 loop: CASSPKFRVSNEQFF. CDR3 coding DNA: TGTGCCAGCAGCCCAAAATTTAGGGTCTCCAATGAGCAGTTCTTC.